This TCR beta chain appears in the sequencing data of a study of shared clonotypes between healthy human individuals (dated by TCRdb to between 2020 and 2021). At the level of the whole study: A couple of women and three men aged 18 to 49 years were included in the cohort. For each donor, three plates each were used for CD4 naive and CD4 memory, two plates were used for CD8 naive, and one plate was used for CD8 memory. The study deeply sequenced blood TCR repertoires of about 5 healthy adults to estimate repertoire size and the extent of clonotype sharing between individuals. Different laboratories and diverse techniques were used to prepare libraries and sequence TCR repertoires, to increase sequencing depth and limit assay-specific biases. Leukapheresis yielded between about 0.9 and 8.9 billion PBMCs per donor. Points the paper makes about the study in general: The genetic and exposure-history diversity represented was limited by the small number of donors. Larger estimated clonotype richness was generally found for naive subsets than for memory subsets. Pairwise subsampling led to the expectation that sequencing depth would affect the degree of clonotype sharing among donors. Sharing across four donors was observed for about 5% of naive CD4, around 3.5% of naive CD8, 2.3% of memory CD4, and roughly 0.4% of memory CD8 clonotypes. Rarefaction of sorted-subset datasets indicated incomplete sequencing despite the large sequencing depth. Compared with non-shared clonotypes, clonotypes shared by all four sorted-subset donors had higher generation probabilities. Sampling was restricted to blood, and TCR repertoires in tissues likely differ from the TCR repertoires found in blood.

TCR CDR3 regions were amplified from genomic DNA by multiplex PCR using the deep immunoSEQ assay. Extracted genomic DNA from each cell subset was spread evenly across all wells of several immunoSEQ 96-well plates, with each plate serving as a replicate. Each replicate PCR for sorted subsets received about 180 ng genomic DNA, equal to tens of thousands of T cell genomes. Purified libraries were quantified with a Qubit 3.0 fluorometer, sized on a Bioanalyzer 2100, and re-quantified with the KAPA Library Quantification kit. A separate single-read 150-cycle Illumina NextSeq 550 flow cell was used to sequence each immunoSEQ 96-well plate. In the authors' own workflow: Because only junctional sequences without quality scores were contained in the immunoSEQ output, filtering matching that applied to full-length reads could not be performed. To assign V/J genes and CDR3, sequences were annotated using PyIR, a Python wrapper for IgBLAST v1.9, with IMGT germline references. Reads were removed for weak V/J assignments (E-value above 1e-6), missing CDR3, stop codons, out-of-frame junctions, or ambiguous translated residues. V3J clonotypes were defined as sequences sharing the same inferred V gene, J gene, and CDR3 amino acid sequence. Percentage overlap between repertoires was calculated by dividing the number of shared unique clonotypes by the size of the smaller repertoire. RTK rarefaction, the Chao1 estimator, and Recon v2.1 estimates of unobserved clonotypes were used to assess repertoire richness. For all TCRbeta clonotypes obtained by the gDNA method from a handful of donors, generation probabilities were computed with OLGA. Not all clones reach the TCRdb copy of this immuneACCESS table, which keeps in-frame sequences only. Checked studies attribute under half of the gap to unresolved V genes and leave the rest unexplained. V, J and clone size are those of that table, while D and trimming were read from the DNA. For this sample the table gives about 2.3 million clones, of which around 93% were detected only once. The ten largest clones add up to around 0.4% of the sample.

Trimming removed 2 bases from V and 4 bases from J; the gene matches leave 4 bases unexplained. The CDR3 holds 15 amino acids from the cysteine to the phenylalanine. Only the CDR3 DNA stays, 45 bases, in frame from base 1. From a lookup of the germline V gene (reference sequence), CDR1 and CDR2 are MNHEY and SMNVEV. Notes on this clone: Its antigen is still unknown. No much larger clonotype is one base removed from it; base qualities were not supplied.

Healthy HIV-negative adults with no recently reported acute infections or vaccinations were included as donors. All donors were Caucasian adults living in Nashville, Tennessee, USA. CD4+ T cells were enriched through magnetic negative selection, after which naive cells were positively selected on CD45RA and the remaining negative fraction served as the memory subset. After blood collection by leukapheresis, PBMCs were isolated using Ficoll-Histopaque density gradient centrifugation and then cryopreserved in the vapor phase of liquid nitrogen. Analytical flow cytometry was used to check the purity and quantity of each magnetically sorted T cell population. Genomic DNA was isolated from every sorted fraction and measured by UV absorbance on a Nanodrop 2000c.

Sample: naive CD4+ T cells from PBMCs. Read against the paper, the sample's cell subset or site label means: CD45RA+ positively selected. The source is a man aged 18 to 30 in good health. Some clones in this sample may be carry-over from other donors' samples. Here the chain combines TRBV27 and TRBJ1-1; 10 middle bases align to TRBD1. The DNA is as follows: TGTGCCAGCAGTTTAAAGACAGGGGGCACCACTGAAGCTTTCTTT. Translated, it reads CASSLKTGGTTEAFF.